This T cell receptor (beta chain) was captured by sequencing in a study of cytomegalovirus exposure and HLA in healthy donors. Study-wide findings and caveats: CMV serostatus alone was available as immune exposure information. Researchers reported that three CMV-associated chains were confirmed in vitro as CMV antigen-specific. TCR beta chains numbering more than 150 were designated cytomegalovirus-associated. Both high specificity and high sensitivity reportedly marked the classifier's diagnosis of cytomegalovirus status.

CDR1 and CDR2 (germline): MRHNA, SNTAGT. Trimming stripped 4 bases from V and 9 bases from J, with 10 bases between. CDR3 length: 13 amino acids. This clone has a single count. Its antigen is not known. The study ran its PCR with 60 Vbeta and 13 Jbeta primers. TCRdb's copy holds only in-frame clones and misses some; the assay was immunoSEQ multiplex PCR. The sample has about 140,000 clones, about three quarters seen once; the top ten hold 1.5% to 2%. The sequenced material came from PBMCs. The rearrangement joins TRBV6-4 to TRBJ1-6; possible D gene TRBD1, 5 bases. This receptor was identified in a middle-aged man in good health and CMV-seronegative. DNA of the CDR3: TGTGCCAGCAGTGCCAATAGGGGTTCACCCCTCCACTTT. It specifies CASSANRGSPLHF.